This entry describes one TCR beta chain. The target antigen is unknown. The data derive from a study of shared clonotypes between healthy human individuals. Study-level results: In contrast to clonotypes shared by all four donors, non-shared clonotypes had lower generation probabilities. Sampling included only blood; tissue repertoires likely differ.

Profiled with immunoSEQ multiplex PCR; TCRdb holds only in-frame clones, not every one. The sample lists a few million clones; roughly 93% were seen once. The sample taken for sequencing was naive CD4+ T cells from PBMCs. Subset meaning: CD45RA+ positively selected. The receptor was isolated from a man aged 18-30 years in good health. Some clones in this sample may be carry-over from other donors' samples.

CDR3 amino acids: CASFVPGRCNQPQHF. DNA for the CDR3: TGTGCCAGCTTCGTCCCGGGACGGTGCAATCAGCCCCAGCATTTT. The chain links TRBV18 to TRBJ1-5, with a possible D match to TRBD1 (5 bases). The CDR3 spans 15 residues. Between the trimmed V and J ends, which lost 7 bases and 2 bases, there was a span of 15 bases. Germline values: CDR1 KGHSH, CDR2 LQKENI. The whole variable domain, remainder taken from reference TRBV18 and TRBJ1-5, is NAGVMQNPRHLVRRRGQEARLRCSPMKGHSHVYWYRQLPEEGLKFMVYLQKENIIDESGMPKERFSAEFPKEGPSILRIQQVVRGDSAAYFCASFVPGRCNQPQHFGDGTRLSIL.